What follows are 31 T cell receptor beta chains derived from one specimen sequenced in a study of T cell responses to AZD1222 COVID-19 vaccine. The method was immunoSEQ multiplex PCR; TCRdb's version includes in-frame clones alone and lacks a portion of them. There are roughly 100,000 clones in the sample; about 89% occur only once, and over 15% lies in the top ten. Sequences were derived from peripheral blood, sampled on day 0 of AZD1222 vaccination. The receptors derive from an adult in good health.

This sequence joins TRBV29-1 and TRBJ2-1; possibly TRBD1 or TRBD2 for D (6 bases each). From germline, CDR1 is SQVTM and CDR2 ANQGSEA. With 0 bases removed from V and 15 bases from J, the gap between germline ends came to 15 bases. The CDR3 contains 12 residues. As DNA, the CDR3 is TGCAGCGTTGAAGATCCCGGGGGCGTGTGGTTCTTC. Residues: CSVEDPGGVWFF.

The chain carries TRBV6-5 and TRBJ1-2, with 12 bases fitting TRBD1. The V gene end was trimmed by 6 bases and the J gene end by 7 bases; junction bases not matched to a gene: 6. There are 14 residues in the CDR3. Germline V lookup: CDR1 MNHEY, CDR2 SVGAGI. The CDR3 protein is CASSVGQGAGGYTF. In DNA, the CDR3 is TGTGCCAGCAGCGTGGGACAGGGGGCAGGTGGCTACACCTTC.

The chain uses TRBV30 and TRBJ2-7, with no clear D. Germline CDR1 reads GTSNPN; CDR2 reads SVGIG (reference sequence). V was cut by 3 bases and J by 0 bases, with 9 bases left in between. CDR3 size: 13 residues. CDR3 in amino acids: CAWSRTGSYEQYF. CDR3 DNA: TGTGCCTGGAGCCGGACGGGCTCCTACGAGCAGTACTTC.

With respect to this clone: This specimen includes other DNA sequences encoding the same CDR3. V is TRBV12-3 or TRBV12-4 and J is TRBJ1-2, with a tentative D call TRBD1 (6 bases). This CDR3 has 13 residues. The V gene lost 5 bases and the J gene lost 2 bases, with 9 bases spanning the gap. The CDR3 region is CASSPGQNYGYTF. CDR3 bases: TGTGCCAGCAGTCCTGGACAGAACTATGGCTACACCTTC.

CDR3 sequence (DNA): TGTGCCAGCAGCCAACACTTGAACACTGAAGCTTTCTTT. Translating it yields CASSQHLNTEAFF. V and J are TRBV14 and TRBJ1-1; no clear D. The germline V gene encodes CDR1 SGHDN and CDR2 FVKESK. The CDR3 contains 13 residues. The V end lost 2 bases, the J end lost 0 bases, and 4 bases lay between the germline ends.

The V gene is TRBV5-1, the J gene TRBJ2-2, with TRBD2 matching 8 bases. The CDR3 has 14 residues. The V and J ends lost 4 bases and 7 bases, in that order; junction bases with no gene match: 6. CDR1 and CDR2 from the germline V gene are SGHRS and YFSETQ. The CDR3 is CASSASGGGGELFF. The CDR3 coding sequence is TGCGCCAGCAGCGCAAGCGGGGGCGGCGGGGAGCTGTTTTTT.

The chain combines TRBV6-5 with TRBJ1-5; D perhaps matches TRBD1 (6 bases). Germline assignment: CDR1 MNHEY and CDR2 SVGAGI. Trimming left V 6 bases short and J 2 bases short, with 11 bases between. The CDR3 loop spans 14 amino acids. As DNA, the CDR3 is TGTGCCAGCAGGCCGACAGGTCGCAATCAGCCCCAGCATTTT. It specifies CASRPTGRNQPQHF.

V is TRBV12-2 and J is TRBJ1-4. TRBV12-2 is a pseudogene segment. CDR3 length: 18 residues. Here the CDR3 reads CASRRSAGRVGVREKLFF. The CDR3 DNA follows: TGTGCAAGTCGCAGAAGTGCAGGGCGGGTAGGTGTGCGCGAAAAACTGTTTTTT.

The rearrangement uses TRBV3-1 (or the pseudogene TRBV3-2) and TRBJ1-3; a possible D gene is TRBD1 (6 bases). The CDR3 consists of 14 residues. Trimming shortened V by 0 bases and J by 4 bases, and 7 bases separated the two germline ends. Germline CDR1 is LGHDT and CDR2 is YNNKEL (reference sequence). The CDR3 bases are TGTGCCAGCAGCCAAGAAGGACAGGGAAACACCATATATTTT. It specifies CASSQEGQGNTIYF.

The DNA of the CDR3 is TGTGCCTGGAGTCTCATCCGGACCCTACACCGCGGTAGCTCTGGAAACACCATATATTTT. Amino acid sequence: CAWSLIRTLHRGSSGNTIYF. The gene calls are TRBV30 and TRBJ1-3; D not resolved. Germline V gene sequence: CDR1 GTSNPN, CDR2 SVGIG (reference sequence). This CDR3 is built from 20 residues. V dropped 2 bases and J dropped 0 bases, with 26 bases sitting between them.

The chain uses TRBV25-1 and TRBJ2-5; the match to TRBD2 covers 8 bases. V lost 1 base to trimming and J lost 5 bases; unmatched junction nucleotides: 15. From germline, CDR1 is MGHDK and CDR2 SYGVNS. This CDR3 contains 18 residues. In DNA, the CDR3 is TGTGCCAGCAGTGAATCGGGACTAGTGGGGGGGCGAGGTGAGACCCAGTACTTC. It codes for CASSESGLVGGRGETQYF.

The DNA for the CDR3 is TGTGCCAGCAGGAAGAACAGATATAACTCCTACGAGCAGTACTTC. Translation gives CASRKNRYNSYEQYF. The J gene is TRBJ2-7, the V gene TRBV27, with D uncertain. This CDR3 contains 15 residues. Looked up from germline, CDR1 is MNHEY and CDR2 is SMNVEV (reference sequence). The germline V and J ends were trimmed by 6 bases and 0 bases, with 15 bases remaining between them.

The chain recombines TRBV5-1 with TRBJ2-3; D ambiguous. CDR1 is SGHRS, CDR2 YFSETQ, per germline. CDR3 size: 15 residues. V lost 5 bases to trimming and J lost 1 base, with 14 bases between them. The CDR3 region is CASRNRPSGTDTQYF. In DNA, the CDR3 is TGCGCCAGCAGAAACCGCCCTAGTGGCACAGATACGCAGTATTTT.

The chain combines TRBV6-2 or TRBV6-3 with TRBJ2-7; D is perhaps TRBD1 (5 bases). Germline loops: CDR1 MNHEY, CDR2 SVGEGT. V shed 4 bases and J shed 5 bases, with 12 bases lying between them. This CDR3 has 13 residues. In DNA, the CDR3 is TGTGCCAGCAGTTTCCAGGGATCCGACGAGCAGTACTTC. It is translated as CASSFQGSDEQYF.

This clone was seen a few times. The rearrangement uses TRBV3-1 (or the pseudogene TRBV3-2) and TRBJ1-3; D remains ambiguous. Trimming left V 7 bases short and J 0 bases short, with 10 bases between. The CDR3 totals 14 residues. Germline assignment: CDR1 LGHDT and CDR2 YNNKEL (reference sequence). CDR3 amino acids: CASKNSFSGNTIYF. The CDR3 DNA is TGTGCCAGCAAAAACTCCTTCTCTGGAAACACCATATATTTT.

In its sample, this clone was seen once. This chain joins TRBV7-6 and TRBJ2-7; 13 bases line up with TRBD2. V lost 5 bases to trimming and J lost 1 base; unmatched junction nucleotides: 5. Looked up from germline, CDR1 is SGHVS and CDR2 is FNYEAQ. This CDR3 region has 16 residues. The CDR3 sequence: CASSPGTSGDSYEQYF. CDR3 sequence (DNA): TGTGCCAGCAGCCCAGGGACTAGCGGGGATTCCTACGAGCAGTACTTC.

In its sample, this clone was seen a few times. V usage is TRBV6-1 and J usage is TRBJ2-2; 7 bases are shared with TRBD1. Germline V lookup: CDR1 MNHNS, CDR2 SASEGT. Unmatched junction bases numbered 6, after V lost 2 bases and J lost 3 bases. This CDR3 region has 16 residues. The CDR3 DNA follows: TGTGCCAGCAGTGAATCTGTGACAGGGTACACCGGGGAGCTGTTTTTT. Amino acid sequence: CASSESVTGYTGELFF.

The V call is TRBV6-5, the J call TRBJ2-7, with TRBD2 matching 7 bases. V trimming: 6 bases; J trimming: 7 bases; junction bases outside the gene matches: 9. The CDR3 consists of 13 residues. The germline V gene encodes CDR1 MNHEY and CDR2 SVGAGI. CDR3 in amino acids: CASREGGEGEQYF. For the CDR3, the DNA is TGTGCCAGCAGGGAGGGAGGGGAGGGTGAGCAGTACTTC.

The chain is built from TRBV2 and TRBJ1-5; TRBD1 might be the D (5 bases). Trimming took off 2 bases at V and 2 bases at J, with 7 bases between the two ends. This CDR3 has 14 amino acids. The germline V gene encodes CDR1 SNHLY and CDR2 FYNNEI. CDR3 DNA: TGTGCCAGCAGTGAACCGGGGGGCAATCAGCCCCAGCATTTT. Translating it yields CASSEPGGNQPQHF.

The chain couples TRBV7-3 to TRBJ1-1; 10 bases line up with TRBD1. This CDR3 comprises 15 residues. The trim removed 5 bases at V and 5 bases at J, leaving 8 bases unmatched. Per the germline V gene, CDR1 is SGHTA and CDR2 is FQGTGA. The CDR3 region has the DNA TGTGCCAGCAGCATACAGACAGGGGGCTTGACTGAAGCTTTCTTT. Translating gives CASSIQTGGLTEAFF.

The chain uses TRBV12-2 and TRBJ1-4. TRBV12-2 is annotated as a pseudogene. The CDR3 is 15 amino acids. CDR3 nucleotides: TGTGCAAGTCGCCCACCCGGCGCACCTAATGAAAAACTGTTTTTT. It specifies CASRPPGAPNEKLFF.

V usage is TRBV19 and J usage is TRBJ2-5; perhaps TRBD1 as D (6 bases). This CDR3 is 13 amino acids long. The V end was cut by 2 bases, the J end by 5 bases, with 9 bases between. Germline lookup yields CDR1 LNHDA and CDR2 SQIVND (reference sequence). Here the CDR3 DNA reads TGTGCCAGTAGTATACAGGGGCGGGAGACCCAGTACTTC. Translating it yields CASSIQGRETQYF.

The chain links TRBV7-6 to TRBJ2-1, with D tentatively TRBD1 (6 bases). The length of the CDR3 is 16 residues. Trimming stripped 1 base from V and 5 bases from J, with 15 bases between. Germline V gene lookup returns CDR1 SGHVS and CDR2 FNYEAQ. The CDR3 here is CASSLVWKGTNNEQFF. The CDR3 DNA is TGTGCCAGCAGCTTAGTGTGGAAGGGGACAAACAATGAGCAGTTCTTC.

This chain links TRBV7-8 with TRBJ2-1; tentatively, D is TRBD2 (6 bases). The V end lost 2 bases, the J end lost 7 bases, and 12 bases lay between the germline ends. The germline V gene has CDR1 SGHVS and CDR2 FQNEAQ. The CDR3 contains 14 residues. DNA for the CDR3: TGTGCCAGCAGCTTAACGACTAGTTTAAATGAGCAGTTCTTC. Translated: CASSLTTSLNEQFF.

The chain couples TRBV10-2 to TRBJ1-2; D may be TRBD1 (6 bases). Trimming took 3 bases from V and 3 from J, leaving 11 bases between them. The germline V gene encodes CDR1 WSHSY and CDR2 SAAADI. The CDR3 runs 14 residues. CDR3 region: CASSDSGHDYGYTF. The CDR3 nucleotides read TGCGCCAGCAGTGATTCGGGACACGACTATGGCTACACCTTC.

The J gene is TRBJ1-2, the V gene TRBV29-1, with 7 positions matching TRBD1. V dropped 0 bases and J dropped 4; count of bases not matched to a gene: 11. Germline V lookup: CDR1 SQVTM, CDR2 ANQGSEA. The CDR3 is 16 amino acids. In DNA, the CDR3 is TGCAGCGTTGAAGAGGCCGACAGGGAAATCGGCTATGGCTACACCTTC. Translation gives CSVEEADREIGYGYTF.

This chain joins TRBV5-6 and TRBJ1-4; no definite D call. V lost 4 bases to trimming and J lost 4 bases, with 14 bases between them. Germline CDR1 and CDR2: SGHDT and YYEEEE. This CDR3 comprises 15 residues. The CDR3 bases are TGTGCCAGCAGCCCGGACGGAGGGCTTAATGAAAAACTGTTTTTT. Its translation: CASSPDGGLNEKLFF.

The chain carries TRBV10-3 and TRBJ1-3; D is undetermined. V lost 10 bases and J lost 0, with 7 bases in between. The CDR3 is 12 amino acids. CDR1 is ENHRY and CDR2 is SYGVKD in the germline V gene. Here the CDR3 DNA reads TGTGCCACTTCAGGCTCTGGAAACACCATATATTTT. This sequence encodes CATSGSGNTIYF.

This clone was detected only a few times. A read error is likely, as this CDR3 ends without the conserved phenylalanine or tryptophan. The chain joins TRBV5-8 to TRBJ1-6, with D tentatively TRBD1 (6 bases). Between the trimmed V and J ends, which lost 9 bases and 7 bases, there was a span of 14 bases. This CDR3 has 13 residues. Germline V CDR1 and CDR2: SGHTS, YDEGEE. In DNA form, the CDR3 reads TGTGCCACGCGGACAGAGAACAATTCACCCCTCCACCTT. Translation gives CATRTENNSPLHL.

The V call is TRBV6-1, the J call TRBJ1-5; D gene uncertain. This CDR3 region has 13 residues. The V gene lost 2 bases and the J gene lost 9 bases, with 11 bases spanning the gap. CDR1 MNHNS and CDR2 SASEGT come from the germline V gene. The CDR3 protein is CASSESRGVPQHF. The CDR3 region has the DNA TGTGCCAGCAGTGAATCTCGGGGAGTGCCCCAGCATTTT.

In this sample, this clone turned up a few times. This CDR3 is CASGLTGMNTEAFF. For the CDR3, the DNA is TGCGCCAGCGGGCTTACGGGCATGAACACTGAAGCTTTCTTT. This sequence joins TRBV5-1 and TRBJ1-1, with D unresolved. CDR1 SGHRS and CDR2 YFSETQ come from the germline V gene. The CDR3 is 14 amino acids. V lost 7 bases, J lost 0 bases, and 13 bases lay in between.